The rows below give T cell receptor beta chains drawn from one sample of a study of T cell changes during pregnancy in multiple sclerosis. Sequencing used immunoSEQ multiplex PCR; TCRdb keeps in-frame clones, though not all of them. There are 39,000 or so clones in the sample; approximately 92% occur only once, and 26% lies in the top ten. This material consisted of CD8+ T cells from peripheral blood mononuclear cells, taken before pregnancy. The receptors here all came from a female donor with multiple sclerosis, enrolled in a pregnancy study. The CDR3 runs from the conserved cysteine through the conserved F or W. The D gene is left open where the match is weak. Clone sizes are given selectively: once, few, many, or a class where the clone is expanded.

V gene: TRBV4-1; J gene: TRBJ2-5; clone size: .; D gene: .; CDR3 protein: CASSHRQLRQETQYF; CDR3 DNA: TGCGCCAGCAGCCACCGACAGCTAAGACAAGAGACCCAGTACTTC
V gene: TRBV2; J gene: TRBJ1-5; clone size: once; D gene: .; CDR3 protein: CASSEGRGNQPQHF; CDR3 DNA: TGTGCCAGCAGTGAGGGACGGGGGAATCAGCCCCAGCATTTT
V gene: TRBV9; J gene: TRBJ1-2; clone size: .; D gene: .; CDR3 protein: CASSLGPRRGYTF; CDR3 DNA: TGTGCCAGCAGCCTAGGACCTCGGCGGGGCTACACCTTC
V gene: TRBV5-5; J gene: TRBJ2-3; clone size: .; D gene: .; CDR3 protein: CASSNTDTQYF; CDR3 DNA: TGTGCCAGCAGTAATACAGATACGCAGTATTTT
V gene: TRBV20-1; J gene: TRBJ2-3; clone size: .; D gene: .; CDR3 protein: CSARGGDTQYF; CDR3 DNA: TGCAGTGCTAGGGGGGGAGATACGCAGTATTTT
V gene: TRBV6-5; J gene: TRBJ2-7; clone size: .; D gene: .; CDR3 protein: CASSYGRYVNEQYF; CDR3 DNA: TGTGCCAGCAGTTACGGCCGTTACGTGAACGAGCAGTACTTC
V gene: TRBV5-5; J gene: TRBJ1-1; clone size: .; D gene: .; CDR3 protein: CASSTGGILDWARGDAEAFF; CDR3 DNA: TGTGCCAGCAGTACCGGGGGGATCCTGGATTGGGCCAGGGGCGACGCTGAAGCTTTCTTT
V gene: TRBV27; J gene: TRBJ2-2; clone size: .; D gene: .; CDR3 protein: CASSPLVGGTGELFF; CDR3 DNA: TGTGCCAGCAGTCCTCTGGTGGGGGGCACCGGGGAGCTGTTTTTT
V gene: TRBV2; J gene: TRBJ1-2; clone size: .; D gene: .; CDR3 protein: CASRGGLNYGYTF; CDR3 DNA: TGTGCCAGCAGGGGGGGACTTAACTATGGCTACACCTTC
V gene: TRBV4-1; J gene: TRBJ1-1; clone size: few; D gene: .; CDR3 protein: CASRLNRANTEAFF; CDR3 DNA: TGCGCCAGCAGACTGAACAGGGCGAACACTGAAGCTTTCTTT
V gene: TRBV6-6; J gene: TRBJ2-1; clone size: .; D gene: TRBD1; CDR3 protein: CAGSRTGNEQFF; CDR3 DNA: TGTGCCGGATCCCGGACAGGCAATGAGCAGTTCTTC
V gene: TRBV9; J gene: TRBJ1-2; clone size: .; D gene: TRBD1; CDR3 protein: CASQGGTGNGYTF; CDR3 DNA: TGTGCCAGCCAGGGAGGGACAGGGAATGGCTACACCTTC
V gene: TRBV9; J gene: TRBJ2-7; clone size: .; D gene: TRBD2; CDR3 protein: CASSVAYSGLVNEQYF; CDR3 DNA: TGTGCCAGCAGCGTAGCCTACTCAGGACTAGTAAATGAGCAGTACTTC
V gene: TRBV30; J gene: TRBJ1-2; clone size: .; D gene: .; CDR3 protein: CAWDRLSRGMNYGYTF; CDR3 DNA: TGTGCCTGGGATAGACTATCTCGGGGGATGAACTATGGCTACACCTTC
V gene: TRBV2; J gene: TRBJ1-1; clone size: few; D gene: .; CDR3 protein: CASSDRLNTEAFF; CDR3 DNA: TGTGCCAGCAGCGACAGGTTAAACACTGAAGCTTTCTTT
V gene: TRBV5-1; J gene: TRBJ2-7; clone size: once; D gene: TRBD2; CDR3 protein: CASSALAGASYEQYF; CDR3 DNA: TGCGCCAGCAGCGCTTTAGCGGGGGCCTCCTACGAGCAGTACTTC
V gene: TRBV7-9; J gene: TRBJ2-1; clone size: .; D gene: TRBD2; CDR3 protein: CASSSYLTSVGSVNEQFF; CDR3 DNA: TGTGCCAGCAGCTCCTACCTCACTAGCGTGGGGAGTGTCAATGAGCAGTTCTTC
V gene: TRBV4-2; J gene: TRBJ2-4; clone size: .; D gene: .; CDR3 protein: CASSQGAGSIQYF; CDR3 DNA: TGTGCCAGCAGCCAAGGCGCCGGGAGCATTCAGTACTTC
V gene: TRBV2; J gene: TRBJ2-1; clone size: .; D gene: .; CDR3 protein: CASSEGGALYNEQFF; CDR3 DNA: TGTGCCAGCAGTGAAGGGGGCGCACTTTACAATGAGCAGTTCTTC
V gene: TRBV6-1; J gene: TRBJ1-6; clone size: .; D gene: .; CDR3 protein: CASSGSSYNSPLHF; CDR3 DNA: TGTGCCAGCAGTGGGAGCTCCTATAATTCACCCCTCCACTTT
V gene: TRBV6-6; J gene: TRBJ2-7; clone size: .; D gene: TRBD2; CDR3 protein: CASSYWRAGGPYEQYF; CDR3 DNA: TGTGCCAGCAGTTACTGGCGGGCGGGAGGGCCTTACGAGCAGTACTTC
V gene: TRBV11-2; J gene: TRBJ2-2; clone size: .; D gene: TRBD2; CDR3 protein: CASSLRPGGVTGELFF; CDR3 DNA: TGCGCCAGCAGCTTACGCCCGGGGGGGGTCACCGGGGAGCTGTTTTTT
V gene: TRBV9; J gene: TRBJ2-6; clone size: .; D gene: TRBD1; CDR3 protein: CASSVSLAGGIGANVLTF; CDR3 DNA: TGTGCCAGCAGCGTATCCCTCGCAGGGGGCATTGGGGCCAACGTCCTGACTTTC
V gene: TRBV27; J gene: TRBJ2-1; clone size: .; D gene: TRBD2; CDR3 protein: CASSGGLAGGPGNEQFF; CDR3 DNA: TGTGCCAGCAGTGGGGGACTAGCGGGAGGGCCGGGCAATGAGCAGTTCTTC
V gene: TRBV6-1; J gene: TRBJ2-3; clone size: .; D gene: TRBD1; CDR3 protein: CASSETGGEGADTQYF; CDR3 DNA: TGTGCCAGCAGTGAGACAGGGGGCGAAGGCGCAGATACGCAGTATTTT
V gene: TRBV28; J gene: TRBJ2-2; clone size: .; D gene: .; CDR3 protein: CASSLARAATGELFF; CDR3 DNA: TGTGCCAGCAGTTTGGCTAGAGCGGCGACCGGGGAGCTGTTTTTT
V gene: TRBV19; J gene: TRBJ2-7; clone size: .; D gene: TRBD2; CDR3 protein: CASSIYGTSGYEQYF; CDR3 DNA: TGTGCCAGTAGTATATACGGGACTAGCGGCTACGAGCAGTACTTC
V gene: TRBV9; J gene: TRBJ2-1; clone size: .; D gene: TRBD2; CDR3 protein: CASSLTLAGGPVNEQFF; CDR3 DNA: TGTGCCAGCAGCTTAACCTTAGCGGGAGGGCCAGTCAATGAGCAGTTCTTC
V gene: TRBV7-9; J gene: TRBJ2-1; clone size: once; D gene: TRBD2; CDR3 protein: CASSWVAGSNEQFF; CDR3 DNA: TGTGCCAGCAGCTGGGTAGCGGGATCCAATGAGCAGTTCTTC
V gene: TRBV30; J gene: TRBJ1-2; clone size: .; D gene: .; CDR3 protein: CAWGPGTGKDGYTF; CDR3 DNA: TGTGCCTGGGGACCCGGCACAGGGAAGGACGGCTACACCTTC
V gene: TRBV28; J gene: TRBJ2-3; clone size: .; D gene: TRBD1; CDR3 protein: CASNPRRAGGRDTQYF; CDR3 DNA: TGTGCCAGCAACCCGCGCCGGGCAGGGGGTCGAGACACGCAGTATTTT
V gene: TRBV7-8; J gene: TRBJ1-5; clone size: .; D gene: TRBD1; CDR3 protein: CASSEGASQPQHF; CDR3 DNA: TGTGCCAGCAGCGAGGGGGCCAGTCAGCCCCAGCATTTT
V gene: TRBV5-5; J gene: TRBJ2-1; clone size: .; D gene: TRBD2; CDR3 protein: CASSLVLTSGRSGYNEQFF; CDR3 DNA: TGTGCCAGCAGCTTGGTACTAACTAGCGGGAGGTCTGGCTACAATGAGCAGTTCTTC
V gene: TRBV27; J gene: TRBJ1-1; clone size: .; D gene: .; CDR3 protein: CASSSVRSGPEGTEAFF; CDR3 DNA: TGTGCCAGCAGTTCCGTCCGTTCGGGTCCGGAGGGAACTGAAGCTTTCTTT
V gene: TRBV11-1; J gene: TRBJ2-3; clone size: .; D gene: TRBD2; CDR3 protein: CASGTGIAGPTDTQYF; CDR3 DNA: TGTGCCAGCGGGACCGGGATAGCGGGACCCACAGATACGCAGTATTTT
V gene: TRBV21-1; J gene: TRBJ1-2; clone size: .; D gene: .; CDR3 protein: CASTQPNPEGYTF; CDR3 DNA: TGTGCCAGCACCCAACCCAACCCGGAGGGCTACACCTTC
V gene: TRBV2; J gene: TRBJ1-1; clone size: .; D gene: .; CDR3 protein: CASRYTGRAFF; CDR3 DNA: TGTGCCAGCAGATACACAGGGAGAGCTTTCTTT
V gene: TRBV6-1; J gene: TRBJ2-1; clone size: .; D gene: TRBD2; CDR3 protein: CASSAGGPYNEQFF; CDR3 DNA: TGTGCCAGCAGTGCGGGAGGTCCGTACAATGAGCAGTTCTTC
V gene: TRBV6-5; J gene: TRBJ2-1; clone size: .; D gene: TRBD2; CDR3 protein: CASSYSASGRDEQFF; CDR3 DNA: TGTGCCAGCAGTTACTCGGCTAGCGGGAGGGATGAGCAGTTCTTC
V gene: TRBV9; J gene: TRBJ1-3; clone size: .; D gene: .; CDR3 protein: CASGWEGPGNTIYF; CDR3 DNA: TGTGCCAGCGGTTGGGAGGGGCCTGGAAACACCATATATTTT
V gene: TRBV7-6; J gene: TRBJ1-5; clone size: .; D gene: .; CDR3 protein: CASSLGTGRAGQPQHF; CDR3 DNA: TGTGCCAGCAGCCTCGGTACAGGCAGGGCAGGCCAGCCCCAGCATTTT
V gene: TRBV6-1; J gene: TRBJ2-5; clone size: .; D gene: .; CDR3 protein: CASSPRETQYF; CDR3 DNA: TGTGCCAGCAGTCCGCGGGAGACCCAGTACTTC
V gene: TRBV2; J gene: TRBJ2-3; clone size: .; D gene: TRBD2; CDR3 protein: CASRGTSGSTDTQYF; CDR3 DNA: TGTGCCAGCAGGGGGACTAGCGGATCCACAGATACGCAGTATTTT
V gene: TRBV30; J gene: TRBJ2-1; clone size: .; D gene: .; CDR3 protein: CAWADSPEQFF; CDR3 DNA: TGTGCCTGGGCGGACAGCCCAGAGCAGTTCTTC
V gene: TRBV6-5; J gene: TRBJ2-7; clone size: once; D gene: .; CDR3 protein: CASRPETITYEQYF; CDR3 DNA: TGTGCCAGCAGACCCGAGACAATAACCTACGAGCAGTACTTC
V gene: TRBV2; J gene: TRBJ2-1; clone size: .; D gene: .; CDR3 protein: CASSNEQFF; CDR3 DNA: TGTGCCAGCTCGAATGAGCAGTTCTTC
V gene: TRBV28; J gene: TRBJ2-1; clone size: .; D gene: TRBD1; CDR3 protein: CASSRQGYNEQFF; CDR3 DNA: TGTGCCAGCAGCCGACAGGGTTACAATGAGCAGTTCTTC
V gene: TRBV9; J gene: TRBJ1-1; clone size: .; D gene: TRBD1; CDR3 protein: CASSEFIDRVTEAFF; CDR3 DNA: TGTGCCAGCAGCGAATTTATAGACAGGGTGACTGAAGCTTTCTTT
V gene: TRBV10-2; J gene: TRBJ1-1; clone size: .; D gene: .; CDR3 protein: CASSNGGTEAFF; CDR3 DNA: TGCGCCAGCAGCAACGGAGGCACTGAAGCTTTCTTT
V gene: TRBV5-6; J gene: TRBJ2-1; clone size: once; D gene: TRBD2; CDR3 protein: CASSLSGGPSSYNEQFF; CDR3 DNA: TGTGCCAGCAGCTTAAGCGGGGGGCCGAGCTCCTACAATGAGCAGTTCTTC
V gene: TRBV7-2; J gene: TRBJ2-1; clone size: .; D gene: .; CDR3 protein: CASSPDSSSYNEQFF; CDR3 DNA: TGTGCCAGCAGCCCCGACTCGAGCTCCTACAATGAGCAGTTCTTC
V gene: TRBV28; J gene: TRBJ1-2; clone size: .; D gene: .; CDR3 protein: CASRPRETAGYTF; CDR3 DNA: TGTGCCAGCAGGCCCAGGGAAACCGCTGGCTACACCTTC
V gene: TRBV19; J gene: TRBJ2-2; clone size: .; D gene: .; CDR3 protein: CASTTLRGGRGLNGELFF; CDR3 DNA: TGTGCCAGTACCACTCTCAGGGGAGGAAGGGGGCTAAACGGGGAGCTGTTTTTT
V gene: TRBV30; J gene: TRBJ1-3; clone size: once; D gene: .; CDR3 protein: CAWSVPGSSGNTIYF; CDR3 DNA: TGTGCCTGGAGTGTACCAGGCAGCTCTGGAAACACCATATATTTT
V gene: TRBV28; J gene: TRBJ2-5; clone size: .; D gene: .; CDR3 protein: CASRLSGTQETQYF; CDR3 DNA: TGTGCCAGCAGGCTTAGCGGAACCCAAGAGACCCAGTACTTC